Shown below are 14 T cell receptor beta chains from a single sample sequenced in a study of T cells expressing NK-cell markers. TCRdb re-called the 5' RACE reads; one entry per CDR3 protein, DNA not given. The specimen's table records roughly 390,000 distinct CDR3 sequences. Material: blood T cells: a sorted CD56 or NKG2C T cell subset, CD4+ or CD8+ T cells, or bulk PBMC T cells (not recorded which). These receptors were taken from a woman between 50 and 59 years old in good health.

The rearrangement joins TRBV15 to TRBJ1-1; there is no DNA to check the TCRdb D call of TRBD1. The CDR3 is 15 amino acids. CDR1 and CDR2 (germline): LNHNV, YYDKDF (reference sequence). CDR3 sequence: CATSRDAGRSTEAFF.

V gene TRBV11-2 combines with J gene TRBJ2-1; as DNA is missing, the TRBD1 call by TCRdb cannot be tested. CDR1 and CDR2 (germline): SGHAT, FQNNGV. The CDR3 extends over 15 amino acids. This chain's CDR3 is CASSLDADRIDEQFF.

V gene TRBV20-1 combines with J gene TRBJ2-1. This CDR3 contains 16 residues. CDR1 and CDR2 (germline): DFQATT, SNEGSKA (reference sequence). CDR3 residues: CSAHSSLAASYNEQFF.

The V call is TRBV7-3, the J call TRBJ2-3; TCRdb's assignment of TRBD2 cannot be checked, as there is no DNA. The CDR3 covers 15 residues. Per the germline V gene, CDR1 is SGHTA and CDR2 is FQGTGA. CDR3 sequence: CASSPLAGGADTQYF.

The chain is built from TRBV27 and TRBJ1-6; TCRdb returns TRBD1, unconfirmable since there is no DNA. Looked up from germline, CDR1 is MNHEY and CDR2 is SMNVEV (reference sequence). This CDR3 is 14 amino acids long. CDR3 in amino acids: CASSFRDPGSPLHF.

This sequence joins TRBV4-1 and TRBJ1-2; TCRdb proposes TRBD1, but this gene call is untestable without DNA. Germline V CDR1 and CDR2: MGHRA, YSYEKL. CDR3 length: 15 residues. The CDR3: CASRSPGRPIGGYTF.

J is TRBJ2-3 and V is TRBV7-2. Germline lookup yields CDR1 SGHTA and CDR2 FQGNSA. CDR3 size: 16 residues. CDR3 in amino acids: CASSYDPRRPTDTQYF.

CDR3: CASSGIGGNEQFF. The chain employs TRBV5-6 and TRBJ2-1; TCRdb lists TRBD1, though no DNA is available to test this call. The CDR3 is 13 amino acids. Germline CDR1 SGHDT, CDR2 YYEEEE.

The chain joins TRBV20-1 to TRBJ2-1; the TCRdb D gene call, TRBD1, has no DNA to confirm it. Germline V gene lookup returns CDR1 DFQATT and CDR2 SNEGSKA (reference sequence). The length of the CDR3 is 14 residues. This CDR3 is CSAPEREMYNEQFF.

The chain uses TRBV6-5 and TRBJ1-2. This CDR3 contains 15 residues. In germline, CDR1 is MNHEY, CDR2 SVGAGI. CDR3 residues: CASSTFRTSNYGYTF.

The V gene is TRBV2, the J gene TRBJ2-1; TCRdb names TRBD2, which stays unverified in the absence of DNA. This CDR3 has 18 residues. Germline CDR1 reads SNHLY; CDR2 reads FYNNEI. The CDR3 sequence is CASSWELAGGEGPNEQFF.

This rearrangement joins TRBV11-2 to TRBJ2-1; checking the TCRdb D call of TRBD1 is not possible without DNA. The length of the CDR3 is 16 residues. The germline V gene encodes CDR1 SGHAT and CDR2 FQNNGV. This chain's CDR3 is CASSGRTGTPSDEQFF.

This chain uses TRBV12-3 or TRBV12-4 with TRBJ1-1. The CDR3 sequence is 13 residues long. The CDR3 region is CASRTSWDTEAFF.

CDR3 protein: CASRPRFLSGVNNEQFF. The V call is TRBV7-9, the J call TRBJ2-1; TCRdb proposes TRBD2, but this gene call is untestable without DNA. Germline CDR1 SEHNR, CDR2 FQNEAQ (reference sequence). CDR3 length equals 17 residues.